This T cell receptor beta chain was sequenced in a study of blood T cell repertoires in COVID-19. Study-wide context: Sites in the United States, Italy and Spain provided acute and convalescent COVID-19 samples.

This clone was seen once. Original processing methods: Amplification from reference gene primers served as the basis for estimated nucleated cell counts. Generated by immunoSEQ multiplex PCR, the TCRdb table keeps only in-frame clones and is missing some. That table is the source of V, J and clone size, and D and trimming were worked out from the DNA. Seen here are around 460,000 clones, 70% to 90% observed once, and the top ten hold roughly 0.87%. CDR3 length: 16 residues. Germline CDR1 and CDR2: SEHNR and FQNEAQ (reference sequence). The ends were cut back, 2 bases at V and 1 base at J, with 9 bases in the middle.

The sequence was collected from a man aged 18 to 30 with COVID-19, enrolled during active disease. The rearrangement joins TRBV7-9 to TRBJ2-6; possibly TRBD1 for D (5 bases). The sample comprised peripheral blood. The CDR3 reads CASSLIRGSGANVLTF. The CDR3 DNA follows: TGTGCCAGCAGCTTAATTAGGGGATCTGGGGCCAACGTCCTGACTTTC.